These 16 T cell receptor beta chains were sequenced from one sample in a study of spatial heterogeneity in lung cancer. TCRdb analysed the 5' RACE reads with MiXCR anew, one entry per CDR3 protein. The sample has about 43,000 distinct CDR3 sequences; approximately 22% are singletons. Time point defined: blood at routine non-recurrence follow-up after resection. The sequencing used PBMCs, collected at follow-up. These TCRs come from a female donor with early-stage non-small cell lung cancer.

In its sample, this clonotype was seen many times. The rearrangement links TRBV7-9 to TRBJ2-3; the match to TRBD2 covers 7 bases. The J segment lost 3 bases and the V segment lost 8 bases, leaving 5 bases of the junction unmatched. There are 13 residues in the CDR3. The V gene's germline CDR1 is SEHNR and CDR2 FQNEAQ (reference sequence). The chain's CDR3 is CASLGLVTDTQYF. Written as DNA, the CDR3 is TGTGCCAGCCTCGGACTAGTGACAGATACGCAGTATTTT.

This clonotype was counted between two and nine times. This chain uses TRBV10-1 with TRBJ2-5; possible D gene TRBD2, 6 bases. Germline V gene lookup returns CDR1 WNHNN and CDR2 SYGVQD (reference sequence). This CDR3 is 13 amino acids long. The V and J ends lost 6 bases and 7 bases respectively, with 15 bases between them. The CDR3 DNA follows: TGCGCCAGCAGCAAAGCCCTGGGAGGGACCCAGTACTTC. Amino acid sequence: CASSKALGGTQYF.

The chain carries TRBV3-1 and TRBJ2-1, with 7 bases aligning to TRBD1. J lost 7 bases, V lost 4 bases, and 10 bases had no gene match. The CDR3 runs 15 residues. The germline V gene encodes CDR1 LGHDT and CDR2 YNNKEL (reference sequence). Here the CDR3 reads CASSLAGQDGNEQFF. The CDR3 DNA reads TGTGCCAGCAGCCTGGCCGGACAGGACGGGAATGAGCAGTTCTTC.

This clonotype was picked up a small number of times. CDR3: CASKSVAVRYF. CDR3 nucleotides: TGCGCCAGCAAGTCTGTCGCAGTCCGATATTTT. The chain uses TRBV10-2 and TRBJ1-3; no clear D gene. Germline V CDR1 and CDR2: WSHSY, SAAADI. CDR3 length: 11 amino acids. V gave up 7 bases and J gave up 15 bases, with 16 bases separating them.

The V gene is TRBV5-1, the J gene TRBJ1-6; perhaps TRBD1 as D (5 bases). The germline gives CDR1 SGHRS, CDR2 YFSETQ. The germline V and J ends were trimmed by 4 bases and 4 bases, with 9 bases remaining between them. This CDR3 spans 14 amino acids. The CDR3 here is CASSPGTYNSPLHF. The CDR3 nucleotides read TGCGCCAGCAGCCCAGGGACGTATAATTCACCCCTCCACTTT.

This clonotype has just a few counts. This chain connects TRBV19 to TRBJ2-5; 10 bases fit TRBD2. CDR3 length: 16 amino acids. CDR1 is LNHDA, CDR2 SQIVND, per germline (reference sequence). The V and J ends lost 3 bases and 2 bases, in that order; junction bases with no gene match: 6. CDR3 nucleotides: TGTGCCAGTAGTATGTTAGCGGGGGGCCCGCAAGAGACCCAGTACTTC. It specifies CASSMLAGGPQETQYF. The variable domain in full, with the rest retrieved from reference TRBV19 and TRBJ2-5, is DGGITQSPKYLFRKEGQNVTLSCEQNLNHDAMYWYRQDPGQGLRLIYYSQIVNDFQKGDIAEGYSVSREKKESFPLTVTSAQKNPTAFYLCASSMLAGGPQETQYFGPGTRLLVL.

About this clonotype: Being one base from a much bigger clone, this may be a read error. The genes are TRBV27 and TRBJ2-7; tentatively, D is TRBD1 (6 bases). Trimming cost V 6 bases and J 6 bases, with 18 bases left between them. The CDR3 is 14 residues long. Germline V CDR1 and CDR2: MNHEY, SMNVEV (reference sequence). In DNA, the CDR3 is TGTGCCAGCAGATTAGACCCCAGGGGATTCGAGCAGTACTTC. It specifies CASRLDPRGFEQYF.

The chain uses TRBV25-1 and TRBJ1-1; the D is unclear. The CDR3 length is 13 residues. V lost 7 bases and J 5 bases, leaving 14 bases between the germline ends. The V gene's germline CDR1 is MGHDK and CDR2 SYGVNS. The CDR3: CASIKAPGTEAFF. The CDR3, as DNA: TGTGCCAGCATTAAGGCCCCGGGGACTGAAGCTTTCTTT.

This clonotype was seen ten or more times. The V gene is TRBV4-1, the J gene TRBJ2-1; D remains unclear. Per the germline V gene, CDR1 is MGHRA and CDR2 is YSYEKL. This CDR3 region has 15 residues. The V and J ends lost 0 bases and 4 bases respectively, with 10 bases between them. CDR3 sequence (DNA): TGCGCCAGCAGCCAAGATCCCTTTGGATACAATGAGCAGTTCTTC. Protein sequence: CASSQDPFGYNEQFF.

The J gene is TRBJ2-1, the V gene TRBV11-2, with D unresolved. Between the trimmed V and J ends, which lost 2 bases and 6 bases, there was a span of 8 bases. Germline V gene sequence: CDR1 SGHAT, CDR2 FQNNGV. There are 13 residues in the CDR3. The CDR3 here is CASSLNSLNEQFF. The CDR3, as DNA: TGTGCCAGCAGCTTAAATTCACTCAATGAGCAGTTCTTC.

At least ten counts were recorded for this clonotype. The rearrangement uses TRBV18 and TRBJ2-7; 8 bases match TRBD1. Losses at the gene ends were 5 bases for V and 6 bases for J; bases not matched to a gene: 3. Germline CDR1 KGHSH, CDR2 LQKENI. The CDR3 is 12 amino acids. The CDR3 reads CASSLDRVEQYV. Here the CDR3 DNA reads TGTGCCAGCTCATTGGACAGGGTCGAGCAGTACGTC.

This clonotype has just a few counts. The J gene is TRBJ2-5, the V gene TRBV7-9, with TRBD2 matching over 10 bases. The V and J ends lost 6 bases and 5 bases, in that order; junction bases with no gene match: 6. Germline assignment: CDR1 SEHNR and CDR2 FQNEAQ (reference sequence). The CDR3 contains 14 residues. The CDR3 loop reads CASRPGTSEETQYF. The CDR3 DNA reads TGTGCCAGCAGACCGGGGACTAGCGAGGAGACCCAGTACTTC.

This clonotype was found many times. The chain is built from TRBV7-2 and TRBJ2-1, with D perhaps matching TRBD1 or TRBD2 (5 bases each). V was trimmed by 8 bases and J by 8 bases, leaving 22 bases between them. Germline V gives CDR1 SGHTA, CDR2 FQGNSA. The CDR3 covers 15 residues. CDR3 bases: TGTGCCAGCCAACCCGGGACCCCGTACCTCTATGAGCAGTTCTTC. Its translation: CASQPGTPYLYEQFF. Using reference TRBV7-2 and TRBJ2-1 for the parts outside the CDR3, the full variable domain is GAGVSQSPSNKVTEKGKDVELRCDPISGHTALYWYRQSLGQGLEFLIYFQGNSAPDKSGLPSDRFSAERTGGSVSTLTIQRTQQEDSAVYLCASQPGTPYLYEQFFGPGTRLTVL.

The chain links TRBV9 to TRBJ2-5; weak D call: TRBD2 (6 bases). With 0 bases removed from V and 2 bases from J, the gap between germline ends came to 14 bases. CDR3 length: 16 residues. The germline V gene has CDR1 SGDLS and CDR2 YYNGEE. In nucleotides, the CDR3 is TGTGCCAGCAGCGTAGCGGAGGGCGCCGTACAAGAGACCCAGTACTTC. Translating it yields CASSVAEGAVQETQYF.

Many counts were recorded for this clonotype. An end of the junction does not agree with germline; a read error may underlie this. This chain joins TRBV7-7 and TRBJ2-6; no clear D. The CDR3 is made up of 18 amino acids. CDR1 is SSHAT and CDR2 is FNYEAQ in the germline V gene (reference sequence). The CDR3, as DNA: TGTGCTAGCAGCGCGTACCGGGTGCCCATCTCTGGGGCCAACGTCCTGACTTTC. Translation: CASSAYRVPISGANVLTF. The complete variable domain, with remaining parts taken from reference TRBV7-7 and TRBJ2-6, reads GAGVSQSPRYKVTKRGQDVTLRCDPISSHATLYWYQQALGQGPEFLTYFNYEAQPDKSGLPSDRFSAERPEGSISTLTIQRTEQRDSAMYRCASSAYRVPISGANVLTFGAGSRLTVL.

This clonotype was seen a few times. The chain has TRBV7-2 and TRBJ1-2; D not resolved. Trimming removed 5 bases from V and 3 bases from J, with 16 bases in between. The CDR3 has 15 amino acids. CDR1 and CDR2 (germline): SGHTA, FQGNSA. The CDR3: CASSPVAVPYYGYTF. Here the CDR3 DNA reads TGTGCCAGCAGCCCTGTTGCGGTCCCATACTATGGCTACACCTTC.